The source of this T cell receptor (beta chain) is a study of regulatory T cells in long-lasting Graves disease listed by TCRdb under 2021. Regarding the study in general: Patients with newly diagnosed Graves' disease had been on antithyroid drugs for under 3 months. Peripheral blood TCR sequencing and RNA sequencing compared persistent Graves' disease patients with newly diagnosed Graves' disease patients. The study was registered as a clinical trial and conducted in China. A total of about 33 samples underwent TCR sequencing, from roughly 13 patients with persistent Graves' disease and some 20 patients with newly diagnosed Graves' disease. What the work shows at the level of the full study, not this receptor alone: The small sample size was acknowledged by the authors as a limitation that may reduce accuracy. Sequencing and analysis were restricted to the TCR beta chain. Persistent patients shared more public clonotypes among themselves (around 3,000) than newly diagnosed patients did (nearly 1,000). The study examined only peripheral blood because the primary lesion, thyroid tissue, could not be accessed. Preferential use of TRBV28, TRBJ1-2 and TRBJ2-5 was observed in persistent disease, whereas TRBV20-1 and TRBJ2-1 were favored in newly diagnosed disease. Lower TCR Shannon entropy and fewer highly expanded clones were observed in persistent Graves' disease patients than in newly diagnosed patients, which suggested clonal expansion.

Library method: multiplex PCR. These reads were obtained on an Illumina HiSeq 4000. TCR beta libraries were built with iRepertoire HTBI primers and Arm-PCR amplification of CDR3 regions. Before sequencing, the PCR products underwent gel purification. As for the authors' bioinformatics: Across samples, fewer than 70 TRBV and roughly 15 TRBJ segments were identified and used for gene usage analysis of CDR3 amino acid clonotypes. Filtered high-quality paired reads were merged into contigs using COPE and FqMerger. Contigs were aligned with BLAST to IMGT TRBV, TRBD and TRBJ reference genes, and CDR3 was defined per IMGT. Highly expanded clones were defined as clonotypes with a frequency above 0.1%. Shannon entropy served as the measure of repertoire diversity, while the Gini coefficient captured V-J evenness. A clonotype was considered public if more than one individual shared it. In-frame beta chains were kept once TCRdb had trimmed the public reads at Q25 with fastp and called clones with MiXCR. Entries are consolidated by CDR3 protein sequence, retaining the most common genes and DNA. It is TCRdb's table, rather than the study itself, that gives the V and J calls and clone size. Here the sample has 450,000 to 700,000 distinct CDR3 sequences; about 13% occur a single time. The top ten clones comprise roughly 10% of the sample.

This clonotype was seen more than once but under ten times. The target of this receptor is not known. Base qualities are not recorded, but no much larger clone differs from it by a single base. The time point label, read with the paper, signifies: newly diagnosed GD, antithyroid drugs for less than 3 months. For both TCR sequencing and RNA sequencing, RNA was extracted from PBMCs in TRIzol. The diagnosis of Graves' disease followed American Thyroid Association guidelines. The patients came from an endocrinology department in Xi'an, China. Each patient gave approximately 9 milliliters of peripheral blood, collected in an EDTA anticoagulant tube. Ficoll Paque Plus density gradient separation was used to isolate PBMCs, and no additional T cell sorting was done. An Agilent 2100 Bioanalyzer and agarose gel were used to check RNA quality, while a NanoDrop 2000 measured RNA concentration. The cysteine opens and the phenylalanine closes a CDR3 of 12 amino acids. The only DNA kept is the CDR3, 36 bases in frame from the first base. V is pared back by 6 bases and J by 5 bases, with 10 bases lying between the germline termini.

Separately, the same data were catalogued under a study of T cells in Graves' hyperthyroidism and ophthalmopathy. As that second paper reports: A patient counted as having stable Graves' hyperthyroidism if no progression to ophthalmopathy occurred over 18 months of follow-up. Hyperthyroidism patients were newly diagnosed, had a disease duration of under 2 months, and were aged 18 to 65 years. The study excluded patients with uncontrolled infections, other autoimmune diseases, pregnancy or lactation. Diagnoses were established on the basis of clinical symptoms, serum thyroxine and TRAb, thyroid ultrasound, and orbital computed tomography. For the first round of RT-PCR on the TCR CDR3, the HTBI primer set was used together with the Qiagen OneStep RT-PCR kit. Most expanded thyroid clonotypes (frequency above 0.001) were also found in blood, which suggests that blood repertoires may mirror thyroid immune responses. In cross-validation, a model built on a 13 V-J signature told ophthalmopathy apart from stable hyperthyroidism with about 90% sensitivity and roughly 82% specificity, and in testing the same model reached 80%/75%. In validation, the model predicted progression to ophthalmopathy with approximately 71% sensitivity and 72.22% specificity, a median of 6.5 months before onset. TCR V-J signatures able to tell the groups apart were searched for in a discovery cohort of some 100 patients, of whom under 45 had Graves' ophthalmopathy and some 60 had stable Graves' hyperthyroidism. Prospective prediction of ophthalmopathy was tested in an independent validation cohort consisting of some 19 hyperthyroidism patients and around 17 patients who later progressed to ophthalmopathy. The roughly 99 discovery patients were divided at random into training and test sets in a 7:3 ratio. Thyroid tissue and blood T-cell repertoires from about six Graves' hyperthyroidism patients were also compared in the study. Once sampling was done, hyperthyroidism patients were given methimazole at a starting dose of 30 mg daily, whereas ophthalmopathy patients were given high-dose intravenous methylprednisolone. Libraries were constructed in a second round of multiplex PCR, after which size selection and purification were carried out. The libraries were sequenced on an Illumina HiSeq2000 using paired-end 100 bp reads. SOAPnuke was used to process the raw data, throwing out any read that contained adapters or uncalled bases, had a mean Phred below 15, or lacked an exact constant-primer or identifier match. COPE v1.2.5 was used to merge high-quality paired reads, and clonotypes were defined as unique nucleotide sequences. MiTCR v1.1 was used to align clonotypes to the IMGT TRBV, TRBD and TRBJ reference segments. The analysis included only V-J combinations with a frequency above 0.0001, which together covered 99.2% of the repertoires. A TCS score was defined as the ratio between F50 (clonal expansion) and ExV (chaos), using BLOSUM62-based TCRdist between CDR3 peptides within each V-J. Welch's t-statistics and random forest reduced just over 500 V-J features to about 12, which were used in a naive Bayes classifier (R e1071). Sample size was not statistically predetermined, and investigators were not blinded to group allocation. The paper reports TCR Vbeta CDR3 sequencing of some 140 peripheral blood samples: over 40 ophthalmopathy, under 80 hyperthyroidism and roughly 17 progressor patients.

The chain joins TRBV12-3 or TRBV12-4 to TRBJ1-2; the D gene lacks a confident call. Material: peripheral blood mononuclear cells (PBMCs), obtained at new diagnosis, from a patient treated with antithyroid drugs. The source is a man aged 25-45 years with Graves disease. Donor details come from another sample of the same person, matched by shared clones. CDR3 reads: CASRNNGYGYTF. The sequenced DNA is TGTGCCAGCAGGAACAACGGATATGGCTACACCTTC.